This paragraph reports one T cell receptor beta chain. The antigen is unknown. This sample is part of a study of cytomegalovirus exposure and HLA in healthy donors. Study-level results: Presence/absence analyses assumed roughly uniform sequencing depth across donors, which may not hold. The later analysis indicated that the majority of CMV-associated TCR beta chains appeared HLA-restricted.

V lost 7 bases and J 9 bases, leaving 28 bases between the germline ends. Germline loops: CDR1 MDHEN, CDR2 SYDVKM. This CDR3 contains 16 residues. These donors counted as nominally healthy when sampled, but unrecorded immune exposures were likely. The primer mix had 60 Vbeta and 13 Jbeta primers. Method: immunoSEQ multiplex PCR; TCRdb's copy keeps in-frame clones and lacks some. There are about 54,000 clones in the sample, with roughly 7.1% held by the top ten. What was sequenced was PBMCs. The sequence was collected from a woman in her 40s in good health and CMV-seronegative. The genes are TRBV28 and TRBJ2-7, with a possible D match to TRBD2 (5 bases). For the CDR3, the DNA is TGTGCCAGCATTGGCCCCGGAGGCCTAGAGCATGTAGGGCAGTACTTC. Translating gives CASIGPGGLEHVGQYF.